This T cell receptor beta chain was sequenced for a study of blood T cells in healthy people across ages. As for the study in general: Per two T cells, template switching captured roughly one barcoded beta molecule.

Total RNA, at least 6 micrograms per sample, was extracted from PBMCs. Points from the study as a whole: A greater number of naive CD4+ cells and higher diversity distinguished long-lived donors from aged donors.

Through a sample-barcoded 5' primer and a J-beta primer mix, a second PCR was run for about 7 to 12 cycles. Each sample yielded at least 2.5 million CDR3-containing paired-end reads. TCRdb reanalysed the 5' RACE reads using MiXCR and keeps one entry per CDR3 protein. The table records approximately 830,000 distinct CDR3 sequences, 62% of them present only once. This clonotype showed up many times. The antigen is undetermined. Mismatch with germline at one junction end may stem from a read error. CDR3 length equals 12 residues. CDR1 and CDR2 (germline): SGHRS, YFSETQ. The rearrangement links TRBV5-1 to TRBJ2-3; D is uncertain. This clonotype was obtained from a man younger than 40 in good health. The material sequenced was blood. Here the CDR3 reads CASSSSTDTQYF. CDR3 nucleotides: TGTGCCAGCAGCTCTAGCACAGATACGCAGTATTTT. The entire variable domain, with the rest obtained from reference TRBV5-1 and TRBJ2-3, is as follows: KAGVTQTPRYLIKTRGQQVTLSCSPISGHRSVSWYQQTPGQGLQFLFEYFSETQRNKGNFPGRFSGRQFSNSRSEMNVSTLELGDSALYLCASSSSTDTQYFGPGTRLTVL.